These 19 T cell receptor beta chains came from one sample sequenced in a study of T-cell reconstitution after alpha-beta-depleted transplantation in children. Preparation of the TCRbeta library used unique molecular identifiers. TCRdb recomputed calls from the PCR reads with MiXCR, one row per CDR3 protein. The sample carries some 350,000 distinct CDR3 sequences, about a tenth recorded once. The sample consisted of PBMCs from the stem cell graft donor, taken from the stem cell graft. These TCRs come from a human donor who donated a stem cell graft to a child with acute lymphoblastic leukemia.

The J gene is TRBJ1-3, the V gene TRBV5-1; D is possibly TRBD1 (5 bases). This CDR3 is built from 15 residues. V was shortened by 4 bases and J by 2 bases, with 13 bases between the two germline ends. The germline CDR1 and CDR2 sequences are SGHRS and YFSETQ. The CDR3 spells CASSPGTTTGNTIYF. The CDR3 region has the DNA TGCGCCAGCAGCCCGGGGACCACCACTGGAAACACCATATATTTT.

V gene TRBV11-2 combines with J gene TRBJ1-6; TRBD1 is a possible D gene (5 bases). Germline CDR1 reads SGHAT; CDR2 reads FQNNGV. V was cut by 6 bases and J by 9 bases, with 9 bases left in between. The CDR3 is made up of 12 amino acids. CDR3 in DNA: TGTGCCAGCAGTCCAACAGGTTCACCCCTCCACTTT. It encodes CASSPTGSPLHF. Full variable domain (rest looked up from reference TRBV11-2 and TRBJ1-6): EAGVAQSPRYKIIEKRQSVAFWCNPISGHATLYWYQQILGQGPKLLIQFQNNGVVDDSQLPKDRFSAERLKGVDSTLKIQPAKLEDSAVYLCASSPTGSPLHFGNGTRLTVT.

This clonotype came up many times. The gene calls are TRBV29-1 and TRBJ2-1; maybe TRBD2 (5 bases). Germline CDR1 is SQVTM and CDR2 is ANQGSEA. The CDR3 runs to 14 residues. Trimming took off 2 bases at V and 1 base at J, with 9 bases between the two ends. Here the CDR3 reads CSVEIGNSYNEQFF. Here the CDR3 DNA reads TGCAGCGTTGAAATCGGGAATTCCTACAATGAGCAGTTCTTC.

The gene calls are TRBV6-2 or TRBV6-3 and TRBJ1-5; no clear D gene. Germline V gives CDR1 MNHEY, CDR2 SVGEGT. CDR3 length: 15 residues. The V and J ends lost 0 bases and 11 bases respectively, with 17 bases between them. CDR3 amino acids: CASSYSAGATSTQHF. The CDR3 DNA reads as TGTGCCAGCAGTTACTCAGCAGGAGCTACCAGTACCCAGCATTTT.

The chain recombines TRBV7-2 with TRBJ2-3; TRBD2 matches 7 bases. V gave up 5 bases and J gave up 3 bases; unmatched junction bases: 8. Germline V gene sequence: CDR1 SGHTA, CDR2 FQGNSA. The CDR3 length is 15 residues. CDR3 sequence reads: CASSQRRLATDTQYF. In DNA, the CDR3 is TGTGCCAGCAGCCAACGTCGACTAGCTACAGATACGCAGTATTTT.

V usage is TRBV7-9 and J usage is TRBJ2-5; maybe TRBD1 (6 bases). V lost 7 bases and J 7 bases, leaving 19 bases between the germline ends. CDR1 is SEHNR and CDR2 is FQNEAQ in the germline V gene (reference sequence). The length of the CDR3 is 14 residues. In nucleotides, the CDR3 is TGTGCCAGCATCCAAAAAGGGGGAACGGGGACCCAGTACTTC. This sequence encodes CASIQKGGTGTQYF.

V gene TRBV3-1 combines with J gene TRBJ2-7; 7 nucleotides line up with TRBD1. Germline CDR1 and CDR2: LGHDT and YNNKEL (reference sequence). The CDR3 has 18 amino acids. V gave up 0 bases and J gave up 4 bases; unmatched junction bases: 15. CDR3 bases: TGTGCCAGCAGCCAAGAAGGTTCTATGGGGACAGAAGGTTACGAGCAGTACTTC. Translation: CASSQEGSMGTEGYEQYF.

This clonotype has a count of ten or more. CDR3 residues: CASSPGQGKGEQFF. The CDR3 DNA is TGCGCCAGCAGCCCGGGACAGGGAAAGGGTGAGCAGTTCTTC. This chain uses TRBV5-1 with TRBJ2-1; 9 bases line up with TRBD1. The junction had 8 bases not matched to a gene; V was cut back by 4 bases and J by 9 bases. The V gene's germline CDR1 is SGHRS and CDR2 YFSETQ. The CDR3 has 14 residues.

V usage is TRBV20-1 and J usage is TRBJ2-1, with TRBD2 identical over 7 bases. Germline CDR1 and CDR2: DFQATT and SNEGSKA (reference sequence). J lost 8 bases, V lost 3 bases, and 7 bases had no gene match. This CDR3 contains 13 residues. The CDR3: CSASPSGLDEQFF. The CDR3 region has the DNA TGCAGTGCTAGCCCTAGCGGTCTGGATGAGCAGTTCTTC.

This clonotype was found a few times. This sequence joins TRBV7-2 and TRBJ2-1, with D maybe TRBD1 (5 bases). The germline gives CDR1 SGHTA, CDR2 FQGNSA. CDR3 size: 12 residues. V gave up 1 base and J gave up 12 bases, with 10 bases separating them. The CDR3 loop is CASSLGTLGQFF. The CDR3 nucleotides are TGTGCCAGCAGCTTAGGGACATTAGGGCAGTTCTTC.

The sample holds a few counts of this clonotype. The rearrangement joins TRBV7-8 to TRBJ2-1; 13 bases fit TRBD2. CDR3 length equals 16 residues. After removal of 2 bases from V and 9 bases from J, the junction contained 7 bases not matched to a gene. Germline CDR1 and CDR2: SGHVS and FQNEAQ. The CDR3 region is CASSLRGLAGAPEQFF. CDR3 DNA sequence: TGTGCCAGCAGCTTAAGAGGACTAGCGGGAGCGCCTGAGCAGTTCTTC.

There are a few counts of this clonotype. The chain combines TRBV6-2 or TRBV6-3 with TRBJ2-3; 9 bases align to TRBD2. J gave up 3 bases and V 2 bases, and 9 bases lay outside the gene matches. Germline V gives CDR1 MNHEY, CDR2 SVGEGT. The CDR3 length is 17 residues. The CDR3 loop is CASSYRSGLAGTDTQYF. The CDR3, as DNA: TGTGCCAGCAGTTACCGTAGTGGGCTAGCGGGAACAGATACGCAGTATTTT.

In this sample, this clonotype turned up a few times. The chain employs TRBV29-1 and TRBJ2-3; D unresolved. There are 13 residues in the CDR3. Trimming took 7 bases from V and 0 from J, leaving 11 bases between them. Looked up from germline, CDR1 is SQVTM and CDR2 is ANQGSEA. The CDR3 sequence is CSAAGPSTDTQYF. The DNA for the CDR3 is TGCAGCGCAGCTGGGCCTAGCACAGATACGCAGTATTTT.

This rearrangement joins TRBV7-9 to TRBJ2-1, with a possible D match to TRBD2 (5 bases). Germline-derived CDR1 and CDR2 are SEHNR and FQNEAQ (reference sequence). The V end lost 10 bases, the J end lost 0 bases, and 10 bases lay between the germline ends. CDR3 length: 13 amino acids. The CDR3 sequence: CATLDYSYNEQFF. The CDR3 DNA sequence: TGTGCCACACTAGACTACTCCTACAATGAGCAGTTCTTC. The full variable domain, in which reference TRBV7-9 and TRBJ2-1 provide the parts outside the CDR3, is DTGVSQNPRHKITKRGQNVTFRCDPISEHNRLYWYRQTLGQGPEFLTYFQNEAQLEKSRLLSDRFSAERPKGSFSTLEIQRTEQGDSAMYLCATLDYSYNEQFFGPGTRLTVL.

In its sample, this clonotype was seen a few times. The V gene is TRBV4-1, the J gene TRBJ2-7; D unclear. This CDR3 is built from 13 residues. Germline V CDR1 and CDR2: MGHRA, YSYEKL. Between the trimmed V and J ends, which lost 0 bases and 6 bases, there was a span of 9 bases. DNA of the CDR3: TGCGCCAGCAGCCAAGATTTCGCGGTCGAGCAGTACTTC. Its translation: CASSQDFAVEQYF.

This clonotype was seen ten or more times. The chain joins TRBV7-3 to TRBJ1-5; no definite D call. Looked up from germline, CDR1 is SGHTA and CDR2 is FQGTGA. The CDR3 consists of 13 residues. V gave up 2 bases and J gave up 5 bases, with 7 bases separating them. CDR3 in DNA: TGTGCCAGCAGCTTATTGGCGGATCAGCCCCAGCATTTT. It is translated as CASSLLADQPQHF.

The chain joins TRBV27 to TRBJ2-3; tentative D call: TRBD1 (6 bases). From germline, CDR1 is MNHEY and CDR2 SMNVEV (reference sequence). Trimming cost V 6 bases and J 4 bases, with 11 bases left between them. The CDR3 contains 13 residues. In nucleotides, the CDR3 is TGTGCCAGCAGCAGGGGATGGGCAGATACGCAGTATTTT. Translation gives CASSRGWADTQYF.

The chain couples TRBV5-6 to TRBJ1-4, with TRBD1 matching 7 bases. V shed 4 bases and J 5 bases; nucleotides not matched to a gene: 5. The CDR3 contains 14 residues. CDR1 is SGHDT and CDR2 is YYEEEE in the germline V gene. In DNA, the CDR3 is TGTGCCAGCAGCCGCGGGACAGAAAATGAAAAACTGTTTTTT. This gives the protein CASSRGTENEKLFF. The full variable domain, with the rest looked up from reference TRBV5-6 and TRBJ1-4, is DAGVTQSPTHLIKTRGQQVTLRCSPKSGHDTVSWYQQALGQGPQFIFQYYEEEERQRGNFPDRFSGHQFPNYSSELNVNALLLGDSALYLCASSRGTENEKLFFGSGTQLSVL.

The CDR3 bases are TGTGCCAGCAGCCCTACAGGGGACCTAGGGTCCCACGAGCAGTACTTC. Translating it yields CASSPTGDLGSHEQYF. The V and J genes are TRBV11-3 and TRBJ2-7; 7 bases are a match to TRBD1. The CDR3 is 16 residues long. The J segment lost 5 bases and the V segment lost 5 bases, leaving 15 bases of the junction unmatched. Germline CDR1 SGHNT, CDR2 YENEEA.